The 3 T cell receptor beta chains below come from one sample, sequenced in a study of T cells in localized non-small cell lung cancer. Assay used: immunoSEQ multiplex PCR; TCRdb lists only in-frame clones, some missing. The sample has fewer than 2,500 clones, roughly 40% seen once. The starting material was normal lung tissue next to the tumor, obtained before any cancer treatment. The source is a man between 40 and 70 years old with stage II lung adenocarcinoma.

The chain employs TRBV5-1 and TRBJ1-1, with D possibly TRBD1 on 5 matching bases. The length of the CDR3 is 16 residues. Per the germline V gene, CDR1 is SGHRS and CDR2 is YFSETQ. The germline V and J ends were trimmed by 4 bases and 2 bases, with 18 bases remaining between them. The CDR3 spells CASSLFQQGTNTEAFF. CDR3 sequence (DNA): TGCGCCAGCAGCCTATTTCAGCAGGGAACTAACACTGAAGCTTTCTTT. Full variable domain (rest looked up from reference TRBV5-1 and TRBJ1-1): KAGVTQTPRYLIKTRGQQVTLSCSPISGHRSVSWYQQTPGQGLQFLFEYFSETQRNKGNFPGRFSGRQFSNSRSEMNVSTLELGDSALYLCASSLFQQGTNTEAFFGQGTRLTVV.

V usage is TRBV4-1 and J usage is TRBJ2-1; D is unresolved. The CDR3 has 13 amino acids. The V end lost 1 base, the J end lost 6 bases, and 7 bases lay between the germline ends. The germline V gene has CDR1 MGHRA and CDR2 YSYEKL. The CDR3 DNA sequence: TGCGCCAGCAGCCAAGTAGGTCTCAATGAGCAGTTCTTC. Its translation is CASSQVGLNEQFF.

The chain couples TRBV9 to TRBJ2-2; TRBD1 might be the D (5 bases). The CDR3 is 14 amino acids. Trimming cost V 6 bases and J 4 bases, with 13 bases left between them. Germline V gene sequence: CDR1 SGDLS, CDR2 YYNGEE. The CDR3 protein is CASTGRATTGELFF. CDR3 DNA: TGTGCCAGCACGGGCAGGGCGACCACCGGGGAGCTGTTTTTT.